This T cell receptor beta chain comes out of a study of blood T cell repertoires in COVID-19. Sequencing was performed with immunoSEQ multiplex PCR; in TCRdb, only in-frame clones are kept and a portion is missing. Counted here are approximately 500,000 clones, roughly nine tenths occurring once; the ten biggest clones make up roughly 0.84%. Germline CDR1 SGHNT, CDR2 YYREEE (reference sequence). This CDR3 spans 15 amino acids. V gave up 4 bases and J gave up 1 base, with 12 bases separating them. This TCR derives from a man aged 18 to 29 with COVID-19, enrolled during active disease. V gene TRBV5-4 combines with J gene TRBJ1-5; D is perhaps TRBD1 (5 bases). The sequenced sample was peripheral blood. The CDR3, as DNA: TGTGCCAGCAGCAAAGGACGGGGGAGCAATCAGCCCCAGCATTTT. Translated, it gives CASSKGRGSNQPQHF. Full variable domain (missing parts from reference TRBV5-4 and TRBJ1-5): ETGVTQSPTHLIKTRGQQVTLRCSSQSGHNTVSWYQQALGQGPQFIFQYYREEENGRGNFPPRFSGLQFPNYSSELNVNALELDDSALYLCASSKGRGSNQPQHFGDGTRLSIL.